This T cell receptor (beta chain) was sequenced during a study of neoadjuvant nivolumab and ipilimumab in lung cancer. TCRdb keeps only in-frame clones here, not all; method: immunoSEQ multiplex PCR. The sample includes 15,000 to 20,000 clones, 79% of them seen just once. Of note for this clone: As yet, its antigen is unknown.

In germline, CDR1 is MNHEY, CDR2 SVGAGI. CDR3 length: 15 residues. V dropped 4 bases and J dropped 1 base, with 11 bases sitting between them. Study-wide results and caveats: TCR sequencing covered a small number of samples. TCR richness and clonality were higher in tumors than adjacent uninvolved lung. Pretherapy blood TCR richness correlated positively with resected tumor richness.

The chain uses TRBV6-5 and TRBJ1-5; possibly TRBD1 for D (5 bases). The sequenced sample was tumor tissue, obtained after neoadjuvant nivolumab, alone or with ipilimumab, at or shortly before surgery. This TCR came from an adult with non-small cell lung cancer. The CDR3 DNA reads as TGTGCCAGCAGTTTAAGTCAGGGAAGCAATCAGCCCCAGCATTTT. Protein: CASSLSQGSNQPQHF.